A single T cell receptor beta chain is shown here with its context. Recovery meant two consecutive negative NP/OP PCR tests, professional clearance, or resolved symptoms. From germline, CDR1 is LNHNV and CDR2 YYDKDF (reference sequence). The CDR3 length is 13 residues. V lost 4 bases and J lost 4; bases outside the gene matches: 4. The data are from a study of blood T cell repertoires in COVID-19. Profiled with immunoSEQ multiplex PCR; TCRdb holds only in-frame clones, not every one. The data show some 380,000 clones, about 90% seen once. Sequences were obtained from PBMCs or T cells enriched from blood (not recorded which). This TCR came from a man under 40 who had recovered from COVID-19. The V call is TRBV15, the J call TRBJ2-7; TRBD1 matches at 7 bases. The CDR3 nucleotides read TGTGCCACCAGCATGACAGGGTGGTACGAGCAGTACTTC. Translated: CATSMTGWYEQYF.